This record concerns one TCR beta chain sequence. Germline CDR1 reads MNHNS; CDR2 reads SASEGT. This CDR3 has 12 residues. V lost 7 bases, J lost 2 bases, and 5 bases lay in between. The data stem from a study of OX40 agonist ivuxolimab in advanced cancers. The table came from immunoSEQ multiplex PCR; TCRdb's copy has only in-frame clones and leaves some out. Altogether over 100,000 clones are present, approximately 92% being singletons, with the ten largest covering approximately 0.15%. The V and J genes are TRBV6-1 and TRBJ2-2; D remains ambiguous. Sequenced here: CD4+ or CD8+ T cells sorted from blood, sampled in a trial of the OX40 agonist ivuxolimab. The source of this sequence is an adult with an advanced solid tumor such as melanoma, head and neck, liver or kidney cancer. The CDR3 nucleotides are TGTGCCAGCAAGGATAACACCGGGGAGCTGTTTTTT. Translating gives CASKDNTGELFF.